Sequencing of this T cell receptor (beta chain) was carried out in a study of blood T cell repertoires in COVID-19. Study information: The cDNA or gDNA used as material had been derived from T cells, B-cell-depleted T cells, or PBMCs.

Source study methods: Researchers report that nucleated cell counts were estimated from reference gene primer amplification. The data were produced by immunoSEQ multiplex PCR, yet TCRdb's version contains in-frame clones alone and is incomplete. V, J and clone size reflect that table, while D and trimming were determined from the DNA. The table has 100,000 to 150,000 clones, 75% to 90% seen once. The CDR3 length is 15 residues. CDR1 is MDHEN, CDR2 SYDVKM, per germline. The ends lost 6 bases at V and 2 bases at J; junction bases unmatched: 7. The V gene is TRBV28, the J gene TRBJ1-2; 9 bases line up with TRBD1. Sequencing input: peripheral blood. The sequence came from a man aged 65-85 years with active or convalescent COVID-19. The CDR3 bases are TGTGCCAGCAGCCTAGGGGACAGGGACAACTATGGCTACACCTTC. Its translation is CASSLGDRDNYGYTF.